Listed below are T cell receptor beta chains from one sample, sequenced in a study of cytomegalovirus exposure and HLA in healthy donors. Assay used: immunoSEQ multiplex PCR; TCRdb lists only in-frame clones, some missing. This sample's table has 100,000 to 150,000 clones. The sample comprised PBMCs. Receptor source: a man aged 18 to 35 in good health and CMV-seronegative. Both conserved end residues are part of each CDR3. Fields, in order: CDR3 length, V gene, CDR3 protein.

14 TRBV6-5 CASSYGSGRETQYF
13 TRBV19 CASSSRVQETQYF
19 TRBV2 CASLASSGRAYGHYNEQFF
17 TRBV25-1 CASSIRPGTDNTGELFF
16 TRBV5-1 CASSPGGGISYNEQFF
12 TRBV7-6 CASSTTSYEQFF
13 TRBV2 CASSRTGTETQYF
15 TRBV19 CASSPQGAQNSPLHF
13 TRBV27 CASSSRQEETQYF
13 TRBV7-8 CASSIRAGETQYF
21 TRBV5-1 CASSLTGTSGGRRSGANVLTF
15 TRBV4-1 CASSLQAGTNTEAFF
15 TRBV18 CASSPPTTGNTEAFF
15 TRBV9 CASSGPTGDTGELFF
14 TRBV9 CASSPSDMNTEAFF
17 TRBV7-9 CASSQQGGIGSFVEAFF
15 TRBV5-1 CASSLEARRNTEAFF
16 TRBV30 CAWSAGTSDSTDTQYF
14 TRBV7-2 CASTLTSNSYEQYF
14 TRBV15 CATSRGGSGNTIYF